The clone carrying this T cell receptor (beta chain) was counted only a few times. Its specificity is unknown. Use of 60 Vbeta and 13 Jbeta primers characterized the PCR. Sequencing used immunoSEQ multiplex PCR; TCRdb keeps in-frame clones, though not all of them. The data show roughly 200,000 clones, over 70% seen once. These data belong to a study of cytomegalovirus exposure and HLA in healthy donors. Whole-study findings and limits: Likely technical artifact: a cluster of highly shared sequence variants. CMV serostatus was the sole immune exposure information available. In vitro confirmation showed three CMV-associated chains to be CMV antigen specific.

Trimming pared 3 bases from V and 0 bases from J, leaving 9 bases between. Per germline, CDR1 SNHLY and CDR2 FYNNEI. CDR3 length: 15 residues. This TCR derives from a woman aged 60-75 years in good health and CMV-seropositive. The sample consisted of PBMCs. The chain combines TRBV2 with TRBJ1-3; D is ambiguous. This CDR3 is CASSEWRDSGNTIYF. The CDR3, as DNA: TGTGCCAGCAGTGAGTGGCGGGACTCTGGAAACACCATATATTTT. Looking up the rest from reference TRBV2 and TRBJ1-3 gives the full variable domain: EPEVTQTPSHQVTQMGQEVILRCVPISNHLYFYWYRQILGQKVEFLVSFYNNEISEKSEIFDDQFSVERPDGSNFTLKIRSTKLEDSAMYFCASSEWRDSGNTIYFGEGSWLTVV.